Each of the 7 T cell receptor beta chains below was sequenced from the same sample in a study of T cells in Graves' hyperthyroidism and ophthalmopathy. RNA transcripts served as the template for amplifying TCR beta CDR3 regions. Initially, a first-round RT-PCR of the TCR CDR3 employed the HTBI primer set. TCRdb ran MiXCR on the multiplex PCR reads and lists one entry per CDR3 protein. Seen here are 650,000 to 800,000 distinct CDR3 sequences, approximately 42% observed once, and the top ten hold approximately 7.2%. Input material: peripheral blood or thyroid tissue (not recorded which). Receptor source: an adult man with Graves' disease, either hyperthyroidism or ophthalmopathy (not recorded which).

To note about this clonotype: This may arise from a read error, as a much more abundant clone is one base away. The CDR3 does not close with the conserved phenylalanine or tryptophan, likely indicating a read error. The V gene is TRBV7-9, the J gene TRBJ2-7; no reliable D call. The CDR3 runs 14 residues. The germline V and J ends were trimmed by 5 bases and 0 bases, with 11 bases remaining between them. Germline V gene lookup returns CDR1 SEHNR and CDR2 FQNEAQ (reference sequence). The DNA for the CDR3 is TGTGCCAGCAGCCCCCCCCTGCACTCCTACGAGCAGTACCTC. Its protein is CASSPPLHSYEQYL.

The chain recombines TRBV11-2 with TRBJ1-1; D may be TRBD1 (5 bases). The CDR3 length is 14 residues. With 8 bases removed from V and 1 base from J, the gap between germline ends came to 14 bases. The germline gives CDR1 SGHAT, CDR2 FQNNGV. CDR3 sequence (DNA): TGTGCCAGCGCCGAGGGGACGGGGAACACTGAAGCTTTCTTT. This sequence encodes CASAEGTGNTEAFF.

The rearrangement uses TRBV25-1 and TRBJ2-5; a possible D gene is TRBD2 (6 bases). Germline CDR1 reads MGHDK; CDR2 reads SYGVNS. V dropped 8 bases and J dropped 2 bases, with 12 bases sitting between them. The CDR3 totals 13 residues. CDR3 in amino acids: CASLSAGQETQYF. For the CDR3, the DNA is TGTGCCAGCTTGTCGGCGGGGCAAGAGACCCAGTACTTC.

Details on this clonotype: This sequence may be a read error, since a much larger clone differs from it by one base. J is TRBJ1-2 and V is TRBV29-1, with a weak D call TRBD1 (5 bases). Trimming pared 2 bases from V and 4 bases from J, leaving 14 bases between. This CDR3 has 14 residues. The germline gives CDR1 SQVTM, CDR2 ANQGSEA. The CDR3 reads CSVEPPGPIYGYTF. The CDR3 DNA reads TGCAGCGTTGAACCCCCGGGACCGATCTATGGCTACACCTTC. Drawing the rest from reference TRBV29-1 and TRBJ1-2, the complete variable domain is SAVISQKPSRDICQRGTSLTIQCQVDSQVTMMFWYRQQPGQSLTLIATANQGSEATYESGFVIDKFPISRPNLTFSTLTVSNMSPEDSSIYLCSVEPPGPIYGYTFGSGTRLTVV.

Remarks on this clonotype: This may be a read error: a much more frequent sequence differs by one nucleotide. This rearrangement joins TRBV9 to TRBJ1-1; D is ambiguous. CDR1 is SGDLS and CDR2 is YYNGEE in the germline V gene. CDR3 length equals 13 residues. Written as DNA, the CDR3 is TGTGCCGGCAGCGTCGACGGGGACACTGAAGCTTTCTTT. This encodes CAGSVDGDTEAFF.

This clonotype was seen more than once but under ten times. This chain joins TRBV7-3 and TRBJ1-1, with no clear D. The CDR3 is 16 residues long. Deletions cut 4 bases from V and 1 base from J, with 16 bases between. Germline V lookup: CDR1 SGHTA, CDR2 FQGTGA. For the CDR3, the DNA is TGTGCCAGCAGCTCCCGCCTGGGAATACCGAACACTGAAGCTTTCTTT. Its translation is CASSSRLGIPNTEAFF.

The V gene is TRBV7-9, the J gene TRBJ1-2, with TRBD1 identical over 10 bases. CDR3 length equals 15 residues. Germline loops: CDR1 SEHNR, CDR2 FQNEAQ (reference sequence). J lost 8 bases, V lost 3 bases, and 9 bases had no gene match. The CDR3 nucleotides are TGTGCCAGCAGCTTGCAGCTGGACAGGGGGAAAGGCTACACCTTC. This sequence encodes CASSLQLDRGKGYTF.